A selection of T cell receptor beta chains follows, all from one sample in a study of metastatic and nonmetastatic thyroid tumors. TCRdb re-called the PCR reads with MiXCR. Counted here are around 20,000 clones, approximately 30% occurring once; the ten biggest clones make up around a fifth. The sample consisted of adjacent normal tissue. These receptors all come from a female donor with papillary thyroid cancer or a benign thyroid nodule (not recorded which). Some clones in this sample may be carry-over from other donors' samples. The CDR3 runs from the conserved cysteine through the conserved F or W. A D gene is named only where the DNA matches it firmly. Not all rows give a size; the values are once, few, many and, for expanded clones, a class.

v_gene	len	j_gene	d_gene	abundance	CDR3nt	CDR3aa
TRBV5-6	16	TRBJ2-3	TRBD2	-	TGTGCCAGCAGCCGGACTAGCGGGGGGGCTACAGATACGCAGTATTTT	CASSRTSGGATDTQYF
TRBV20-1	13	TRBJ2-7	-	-	TGCAGTGCTAGATCCAGAACAGGCCACGAGCAGTACTTC	CSARSRTGHEQYF
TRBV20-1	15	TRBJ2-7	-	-	TGCAGTGCTAGAGATTGGAGGGACGACCCCTACGAGCAGTACTTC	CSARDWRDDPYEQYF
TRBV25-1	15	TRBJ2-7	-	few	TGTGCCAGCAGTGAACGGTCTGGGGAGTACAACGAGCAGTACTTC	CASSERSGEYNEQYF
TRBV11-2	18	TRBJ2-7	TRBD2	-	TGTGCCAGCAGCTTCCGACTAGCGGGGGGGGCGGGATCCTACGAGCAGTACTTC	CASSFRLAGGAGSYEQYF
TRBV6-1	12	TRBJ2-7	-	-	TGTGCCAGCAGCTTCGACAGGGACTCTGGTAACTTC	CASSFDRDSGNF
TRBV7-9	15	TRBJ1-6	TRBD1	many	TGTGCCAGCAGCTTAGGGGACAGGGTGGACTCACCCCTCCACTTT	CASSLGDRVDSPLHF
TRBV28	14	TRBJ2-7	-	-	TGTGCCAGCAGTTTTGTGACACCACCTTACGAGCAGTACTTC	CASSFVTPPYEQYF
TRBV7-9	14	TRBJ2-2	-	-	TGTGCCAGCAGCTTATGGGGTATTCCCGGGGAGCTGTTTTTT	CASSLWGIPGELFF
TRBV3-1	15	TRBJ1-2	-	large	TGTGCCAGCAGCCGTTTACTACAGGGAGAAGGTGGCTACACCTTC	CASSRLLQGEGGYTF
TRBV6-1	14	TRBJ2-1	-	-	TGTGCCAGCAGTGAAGGAAGCTCCTACAATGAGCAGTTCTTC	CASSEGSSYNEQFF
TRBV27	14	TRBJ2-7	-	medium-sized	TGTGCCAGCAGTTGGGGCAGGGGATCCTACGAGCAGTACTTC	CASSWGRGSYEQYF
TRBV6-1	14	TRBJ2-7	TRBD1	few	TGTGCCAGCAGTTTCCGGGACAGGGGATACGAGCAGTACTTC	CASSFRDRGYEQYF
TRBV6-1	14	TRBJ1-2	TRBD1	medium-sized	TGTGCCAGCAGTGGGACAGGGGGCGGCTATGGCTACACCTTC	CASSGTGGGYGYTF
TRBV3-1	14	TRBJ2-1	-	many	TGTGCCAGCAGCCTTACAGAACCCTACAATGAACAGTTCTTC	CASSLTEPYNEQFF
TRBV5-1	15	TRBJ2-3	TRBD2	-	TGCGCCAGCAGCTTGCTAGCGGGAGCGGTAGATACGCAGTATTTT	CASSLLAGAVDTQYF
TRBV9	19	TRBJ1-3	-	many	TGTGCCAGCAGCGTAGCCCGGGGGGGGGAGCAGCCCCCTGGAAACACCATATATTTT	CASSVARGGEQPPGNTIYF
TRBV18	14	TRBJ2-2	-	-	TGTGCCAGCTCACCACCGACAGACACCGGGGAGCTGTTTTTT	CASSPPTDTGELFF
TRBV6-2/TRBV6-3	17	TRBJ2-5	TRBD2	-	TGTGCCAGCAGTACTATGACTAGCGGGATCGTCCAAGAGACCCAGTACTTC	CASSTMTSGIVQETQYF
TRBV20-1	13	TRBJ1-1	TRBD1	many	TGCAGTGCTTCGACAGGGGTTCGGTATGAAGCTTTCTTT	CSASTGVRYEAFF
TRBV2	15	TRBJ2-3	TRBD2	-	TGTGCCAGCATTGAGATAGCGGGACTCACAGATACGCAGTATTTT	CASIEIAGLTDTQYF
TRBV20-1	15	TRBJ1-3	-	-	TGCAGTGCTGGCCCTGGGGGAGGTGGTGGAAACACCATATATTTT	CSAGPGGGGGNTIYF
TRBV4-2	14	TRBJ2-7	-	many	TGTGCCAGCAGCCAAGCGGGGGGCCCCTACGAGCAGTACTTC	CASSQAGGPYEQYF
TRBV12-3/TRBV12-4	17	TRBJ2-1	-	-	TGTGCCAGCAGTTTGGGAGGATGGGCGGGAACGGGAAATGAGCAGTTCTTC	CASSLGGWAGTGNEQFF
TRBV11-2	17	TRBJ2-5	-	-	TGTGCCAGCAGCTCCTCCATTGTAAAGGGGGGGCAAGAGACCCAGTACTTC	CASSSSIVKGGQETQYF
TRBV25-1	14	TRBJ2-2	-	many	TGTGCCAGCAGGATGGACGGGAACACCGGGGAGCTGTTTTTT	CASRMDGNTGELFF
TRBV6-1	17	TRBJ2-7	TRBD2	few	TGTGCCAGCAGCGGGCAGGGACTAGCGGCATGGGTTTACGAGCAGTACTTC	CASSGQGLAAWVYEQYF
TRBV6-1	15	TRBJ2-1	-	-	TGTGCCAACAGTGAACCGGGGCGCACCTACAATGAGCAGTTCTTC	CANSEPGRTYNEQFF
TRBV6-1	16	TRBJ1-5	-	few	TGTGCCAGCAGTGATTTCGTGGGTAGTAGCAATCAGCCCCAGCATTTT	CASSDFVGSSNQPQHF
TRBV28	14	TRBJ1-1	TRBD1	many	TGTGCCATCGGACAGGGGGCTCGGTACACTGAAGCTTTCTTT	CAIGQGARYTEAFF
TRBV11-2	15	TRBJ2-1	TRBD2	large	TGTGCCAGCAGCTTTGGAAGCGGGGGGGCCGGTGAGCAGTTCTTC	CASSFGSGGAGEQFF
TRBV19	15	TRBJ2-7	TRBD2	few	TGTGCCAGTAGTATAGTAGCACTAGCGAGCTACGAGCAGTACTTC	CASSIVALASYEQYF
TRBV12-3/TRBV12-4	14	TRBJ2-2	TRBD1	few	TGTGCCAGCAGTCGCGGACAGGGTGGAGGGGAGCTGTTTTTT	CASSRGQGGGELFF
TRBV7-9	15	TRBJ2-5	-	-	TGTGCCAGCAGTCATCGGATACTCCAAGGCGAGACCCAGTACTTC	CASSHRILQGETQYF
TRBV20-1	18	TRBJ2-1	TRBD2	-	TGCAGTGCTCGCAGTCCCGGGACTAGCGGAGGGTCCTACAATGAGCAGTTCTTC	CSARSPGTSGGSYNEQFF
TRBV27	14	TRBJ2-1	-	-	TGTGCCAGCAGTTTAGCGGGATCCTACAATGAGCAGTTCTTC	CASSLAGSYNEQFF
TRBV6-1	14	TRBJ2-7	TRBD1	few	TGTGCCAGCAGCGTGGACAGGAATACCTACGAGCAGTACTTC	CASSVDRNTYEQYF
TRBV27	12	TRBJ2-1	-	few	TGTGCCAGCAGCCGTAGCGGCAATGAGCAGTTCTTC	CASSRSGNEQFF
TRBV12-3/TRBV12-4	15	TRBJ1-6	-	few	TGTGCCAGCAGTTTAGTCCGGGGCTATAATTCACCCCTCCACTTT	CASSLVRGYNSPLHF
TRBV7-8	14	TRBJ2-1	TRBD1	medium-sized	TGTGCCAGCAGCTTGACAGGGACCTACAATGAGCAGTTCTTC	CASSLTGTYNEQFF
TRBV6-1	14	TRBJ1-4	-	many	TGTGCCAGCAGTCGGGGGACCACTAATGAAAAACTGTTTTTT	CASSRGTTNEKLFF
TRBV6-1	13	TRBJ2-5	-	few	TGTGCCAGCAGGAGGGGGGAATGGGAGACCCAGTACTTC	CASRRGEWETQYF
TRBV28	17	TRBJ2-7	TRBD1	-	TGTGCCAGCAGTTCCGTCCTCGGACAGGGAAGGGTATACGAGCAGTACTTC	CASSSVLGQGRVYEQYF
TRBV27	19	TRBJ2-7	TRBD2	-	TGTGCCAGCAGTTCCCGGACGGCGGGACTAGCGGGAGGGCCGAGGGAGCAGTACTTC	CASSSRTAGLAGGPREQYF
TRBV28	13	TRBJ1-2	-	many	TGTGCCAGCGGCGTACAGGGAATCTATGGCTACACCTTC	CASGVQGIYGYTF
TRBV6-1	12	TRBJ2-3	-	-	TGTGCCAGCAGTCCCCGCACAGATACGCAGTATTTT	CASSPRTDTQYF
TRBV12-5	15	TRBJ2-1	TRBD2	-	TGTGCTAGTGGTTTGAGACTAGCGGGAAGGTATGAGCAGTTCTTC	CASGLRLAGRYEQFF
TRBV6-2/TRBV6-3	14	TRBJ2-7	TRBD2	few	TGTGCCAGCAGTTACGACGGGAGGGCCGCCGAGCAGTACTTC	CASSYDGRAAEQYF
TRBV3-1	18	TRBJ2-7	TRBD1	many	TGTGCCAGCAGCCAAGAGACCCTCGGGACAGCGCCTTCCTACGAGCAGTACTTC	CASSQETLGTAPSYEQYF
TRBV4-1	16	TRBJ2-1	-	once	TGCGCCAGCAGCCAAGTTGGGGGGAGATGGGGAAATGAGCAGTTCTTC	CASSQVGGRWGNEQFF
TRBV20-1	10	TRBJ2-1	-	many	TGCAGTGGGGGGGACAATGAGCAGTTCTTC	CSGGDNEQFF
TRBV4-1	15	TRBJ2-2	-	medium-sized	TGCGCCAGCAGCCAAGGGACGTGGACCACCGGGGAGCTGTTTTTT	CASSQGTWTTGELFF
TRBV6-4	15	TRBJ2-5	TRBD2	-	TGTGCCAGCAGACCCACTAGCGGGGGGGGAGAGACCCAGTACTTC	CASRPTSGGGETQYF